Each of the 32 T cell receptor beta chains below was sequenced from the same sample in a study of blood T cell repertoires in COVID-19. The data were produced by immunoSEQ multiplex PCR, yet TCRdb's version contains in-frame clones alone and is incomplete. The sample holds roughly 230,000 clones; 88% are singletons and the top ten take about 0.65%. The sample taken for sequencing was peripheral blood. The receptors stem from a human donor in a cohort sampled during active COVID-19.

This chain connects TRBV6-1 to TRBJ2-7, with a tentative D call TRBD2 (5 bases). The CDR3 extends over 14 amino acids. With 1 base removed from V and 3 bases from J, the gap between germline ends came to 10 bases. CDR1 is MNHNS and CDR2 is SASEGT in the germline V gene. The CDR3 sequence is CASSEGRGLYEQYF. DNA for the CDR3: TGTGCCAGCAGTGAAGGGCGAGGGCTCTACGAGCAGTACTTC.

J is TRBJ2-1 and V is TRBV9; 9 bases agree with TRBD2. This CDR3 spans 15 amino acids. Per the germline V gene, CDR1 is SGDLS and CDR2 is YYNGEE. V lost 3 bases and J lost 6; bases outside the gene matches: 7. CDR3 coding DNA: TGTGCCAGCAGCGATAGCGGGAGCGAGTTCAATGAGCAGTTCTTC. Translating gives CASSDSGSEFNEQFF.

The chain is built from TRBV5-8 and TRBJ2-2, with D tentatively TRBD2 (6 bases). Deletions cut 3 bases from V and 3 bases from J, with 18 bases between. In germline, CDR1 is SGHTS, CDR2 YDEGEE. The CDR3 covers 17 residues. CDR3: CASSSASGRGYTGELFF. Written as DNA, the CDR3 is TGTGCCAGCAGCTCGGCCTCGGGGCGGGGATACACCGGGGAGCTGTTTTTT.

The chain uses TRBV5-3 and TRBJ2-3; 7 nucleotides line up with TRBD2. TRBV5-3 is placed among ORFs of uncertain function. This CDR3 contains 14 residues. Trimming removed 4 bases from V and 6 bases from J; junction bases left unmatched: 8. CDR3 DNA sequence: TGTGCCAGAAGCGCGCTGCGGGGGAACGATACGCAGTATTTT. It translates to CARSALRGNDTQYF.

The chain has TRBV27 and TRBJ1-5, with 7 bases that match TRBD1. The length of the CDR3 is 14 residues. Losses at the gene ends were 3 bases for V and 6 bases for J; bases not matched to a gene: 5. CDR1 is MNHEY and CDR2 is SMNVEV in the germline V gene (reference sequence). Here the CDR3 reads CASSFTTGRQPQHF. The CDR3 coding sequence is TGTGCCAGCAGTTTTACGACAGGGCGTCAGCCCCAGCATTTT.

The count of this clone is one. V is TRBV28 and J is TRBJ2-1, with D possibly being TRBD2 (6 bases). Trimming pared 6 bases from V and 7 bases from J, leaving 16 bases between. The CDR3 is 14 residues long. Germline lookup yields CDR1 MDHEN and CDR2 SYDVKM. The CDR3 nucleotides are TGTGCCAGCAGCGACCGCAGCGGGCTAAATGAGCAGTTCTTC. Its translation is CASSDRSGLNEQFF.

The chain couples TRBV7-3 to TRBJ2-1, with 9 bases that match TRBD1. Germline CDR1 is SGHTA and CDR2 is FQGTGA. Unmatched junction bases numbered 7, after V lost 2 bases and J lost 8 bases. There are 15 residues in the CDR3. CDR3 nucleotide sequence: TGTGCCAGCAGCTTAGGGGACAGGGAAGTCGATGAGCAGTTCTTC. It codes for CASSLGDREVDEQFF.

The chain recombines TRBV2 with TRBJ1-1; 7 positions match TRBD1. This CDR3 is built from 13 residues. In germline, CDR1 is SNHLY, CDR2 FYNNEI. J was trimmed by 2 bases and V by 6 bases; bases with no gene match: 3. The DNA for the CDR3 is TGTGCCAGCAGCCGGGACAGCAACACTGAAGCTTTCTTT. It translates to CASSRDSNTEAFF. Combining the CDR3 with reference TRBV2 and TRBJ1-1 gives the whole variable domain EPEVTQTPSHQVTQMGQEVILRCVPISNHLYFYWYRQILGQKVEFLVSFYNNEISEKSEIFDDQFSVERPDGSNFTLKIRSTKLEDSAMYFCASSRDSNTEAFFGQGTRLTVV.

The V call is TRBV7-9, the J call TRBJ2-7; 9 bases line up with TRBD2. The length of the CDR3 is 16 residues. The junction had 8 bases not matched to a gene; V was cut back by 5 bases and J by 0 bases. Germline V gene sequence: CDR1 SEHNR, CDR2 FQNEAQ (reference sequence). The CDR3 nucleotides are TGTGCCAGCAGCCCCGGAAGTAGCGGGAGCTCCTACGAGCAGTACTTC. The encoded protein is CASSPGSSGSSYEQYF.

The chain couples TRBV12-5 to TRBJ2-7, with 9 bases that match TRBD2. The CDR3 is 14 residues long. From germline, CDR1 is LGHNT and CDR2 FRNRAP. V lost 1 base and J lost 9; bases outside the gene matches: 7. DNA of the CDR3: TGTGCTAGTGGTTTGGAAAGCGGGGGGAGGTGGCAGTACTTC. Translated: CASGLESGGRWQYF.

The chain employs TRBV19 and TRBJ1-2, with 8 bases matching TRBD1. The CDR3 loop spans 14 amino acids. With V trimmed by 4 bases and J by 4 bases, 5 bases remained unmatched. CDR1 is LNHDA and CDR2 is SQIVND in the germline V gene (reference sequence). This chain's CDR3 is CASSTRDRLYGYTF. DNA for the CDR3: TGTGCCAGTAGTACCCGGGACAGGCTCTATGGCTACACCTTC.

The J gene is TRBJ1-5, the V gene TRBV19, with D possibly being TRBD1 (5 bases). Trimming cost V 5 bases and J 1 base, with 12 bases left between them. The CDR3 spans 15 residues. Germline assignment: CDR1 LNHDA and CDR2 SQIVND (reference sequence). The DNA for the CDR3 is TGTGCCAGTAGTTCCCAGGGAGGAAGCAATCAGCCCCAGCATTTT. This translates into CASSSQGGSNQPQHF.

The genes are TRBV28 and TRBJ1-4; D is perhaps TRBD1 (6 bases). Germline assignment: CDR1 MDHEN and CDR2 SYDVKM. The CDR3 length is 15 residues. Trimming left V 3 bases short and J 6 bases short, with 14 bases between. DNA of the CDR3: TGTGCCAGCAGTTTCTCAGGGGCGGGAGATGAAAAACTGTTTTTT. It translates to CASSFSGAGDEKLFF.

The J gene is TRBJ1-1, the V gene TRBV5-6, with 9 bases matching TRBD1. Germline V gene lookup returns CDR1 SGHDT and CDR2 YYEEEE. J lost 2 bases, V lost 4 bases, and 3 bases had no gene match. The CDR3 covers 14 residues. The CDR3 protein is CASSPTGGNTEAFF. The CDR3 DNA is TGTGCCAGCAGCCCGACAGGGGGAAACACTGAAGCTTTCTTT.

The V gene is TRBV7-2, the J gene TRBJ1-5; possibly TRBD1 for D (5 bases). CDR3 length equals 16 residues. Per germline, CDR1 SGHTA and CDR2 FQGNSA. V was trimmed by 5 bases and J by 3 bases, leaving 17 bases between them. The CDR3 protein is CASSPNVGGPNQPQHF. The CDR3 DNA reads TGTGCCAGCAGCCCCAATGTCGGGGGACCCAATCAGCCCCAGCATTTT.

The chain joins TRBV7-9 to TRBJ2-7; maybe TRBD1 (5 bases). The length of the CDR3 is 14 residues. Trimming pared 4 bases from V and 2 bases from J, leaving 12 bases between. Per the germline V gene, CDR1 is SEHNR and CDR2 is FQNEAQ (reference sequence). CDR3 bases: TGTGCCAGCAGCTCAGACAGTTGGACCTACGAGCAGTACTTC. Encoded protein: CASSSDSWTYEQYF. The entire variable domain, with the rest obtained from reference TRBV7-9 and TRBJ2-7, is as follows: DTGVSQNPRHKITKRGQNVTFRCDPISEHNRLYWYRQTLGQGPEFLTYFQNEAQLEKSRLLSDRFSAERPKGSFSTLEIQRTEQGDSAMYLCASSSDSWTYEQYFGPGTRLTVT.

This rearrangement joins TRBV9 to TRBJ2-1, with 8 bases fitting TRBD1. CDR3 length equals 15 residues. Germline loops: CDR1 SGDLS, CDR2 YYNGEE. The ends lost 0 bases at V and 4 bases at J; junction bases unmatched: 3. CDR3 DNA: TGTGCCAGCAGCGTAGGAAGGACAGGGTACAATGAGCAGTTCTTC. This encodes CASSVGRTGYNEQFF.

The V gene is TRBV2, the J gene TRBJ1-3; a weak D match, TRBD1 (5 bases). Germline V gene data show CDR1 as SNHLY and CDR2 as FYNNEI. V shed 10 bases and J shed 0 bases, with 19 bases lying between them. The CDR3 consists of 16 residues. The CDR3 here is CAILETALFSGNTIYF. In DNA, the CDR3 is TGTGCCATTCTTGAGACAGCGCTTTTCTCTGGAAACACCATATATTTT.

CDR3: CASSLEGSAGIYEQYF. As DNA, the CDR3 is TGTGCCAGCAGCTTAGAGGGGTCAGCGGGGATTTACGAGCAGTACTTC. The rearrangement joins TRBV11-3 to TRBJ2-7, with TRBD2 matching over 7 bases. Germline V gene lookup returns CDR1 SGHNT and CDR2 YENEEA. The CDR3 is 16 residues long. V shed 0 bases and J 4 bases; nucleotides not matched to a gene: 9.

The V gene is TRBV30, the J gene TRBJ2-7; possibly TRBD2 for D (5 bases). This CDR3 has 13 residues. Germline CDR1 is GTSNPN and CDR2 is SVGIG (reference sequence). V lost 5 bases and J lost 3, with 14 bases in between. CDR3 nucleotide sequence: TGTGCCTGGTCCCGGGATTCTAACTACGAGCAGTACTTC. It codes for CAWSRDSNYEQYF. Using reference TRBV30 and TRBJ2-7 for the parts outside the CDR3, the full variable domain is SQTIHQWPATLVQPVGSPLSLECTVEGTSNPNLYWYRQAAGRGLQLLFYSVGIGQISSEVPQNLSASRPQDRQFILSSKKLLLSDSGFYLCAWSRDSNYEQYFGPGTRLTVT.

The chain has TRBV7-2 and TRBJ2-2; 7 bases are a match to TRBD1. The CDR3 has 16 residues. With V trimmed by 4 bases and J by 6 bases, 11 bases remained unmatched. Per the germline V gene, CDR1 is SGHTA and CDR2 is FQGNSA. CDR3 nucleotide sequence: TGTGCCAGCAGCTGGACCGGGACAGCCACAGCCGGGGAGCTGTTTTTT. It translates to CASSWTGTATAGELFF.

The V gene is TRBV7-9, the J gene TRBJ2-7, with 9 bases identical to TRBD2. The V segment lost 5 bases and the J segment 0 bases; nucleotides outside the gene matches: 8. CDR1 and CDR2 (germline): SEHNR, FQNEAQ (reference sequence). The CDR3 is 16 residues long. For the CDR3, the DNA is TGTGCCAGCAGCCTTCCCGGCGGGGGGGCCTCCTACGAGCAGTACTTC. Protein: CASSLPGGGASYEQYF.

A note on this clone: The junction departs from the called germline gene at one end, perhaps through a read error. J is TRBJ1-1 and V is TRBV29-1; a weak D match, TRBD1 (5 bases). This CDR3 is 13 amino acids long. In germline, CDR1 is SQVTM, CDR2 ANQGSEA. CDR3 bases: TGCAGCGTAGAAGGGTCAGGGCGGACTGAAGCTTTCTTT. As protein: CSVEGSGRTEAFF. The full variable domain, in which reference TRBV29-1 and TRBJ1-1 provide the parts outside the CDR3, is SAVISQKPSRDICQRGTSLTIQCQVDSQVTMMFWYRQQPGQSLTLIATANQGSEATYESGFVIDKFPISRPNLTFSTLTVSNMSPEDSSIYLCSVEGSGRTEAFFGQGTRLTVV.

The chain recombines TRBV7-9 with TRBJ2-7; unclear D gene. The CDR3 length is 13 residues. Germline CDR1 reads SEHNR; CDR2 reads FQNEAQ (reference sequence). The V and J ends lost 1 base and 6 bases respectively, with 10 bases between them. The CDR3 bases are TGTGCCAGCAGCTTAGACCTAGATCTCGAGCAGTACTTC. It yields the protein CASSLDLDLEQYF. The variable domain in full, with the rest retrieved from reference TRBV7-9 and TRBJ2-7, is DTGVSQNPRHKITKRGQNVTFRCDPISEHNRLYWYRQTLGQGPEFLTYFQNEAQLEKSRLLSDRFSAERPKGSFSTLEIQRTEQGDSAMYLCASSLDLDLEQYFGPGTRLTVT.

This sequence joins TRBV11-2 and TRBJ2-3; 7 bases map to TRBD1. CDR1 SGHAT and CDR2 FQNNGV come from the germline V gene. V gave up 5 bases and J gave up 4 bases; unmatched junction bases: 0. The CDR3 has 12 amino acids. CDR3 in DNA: TGTGCCAGCAGCCAGGGGGCAGATACGCAGTATTTT. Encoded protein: CASSQGADTQYF.

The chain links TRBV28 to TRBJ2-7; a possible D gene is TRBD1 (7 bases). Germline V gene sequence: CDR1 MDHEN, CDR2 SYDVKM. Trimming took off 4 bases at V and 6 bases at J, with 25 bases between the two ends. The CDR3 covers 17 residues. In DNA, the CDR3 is TGTGCCAGCAGTTCATCCCTGATTGGCAGGGGGGCTTTCGAGCAGTACTTC. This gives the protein CASSSSLIGRGAFEQYF.

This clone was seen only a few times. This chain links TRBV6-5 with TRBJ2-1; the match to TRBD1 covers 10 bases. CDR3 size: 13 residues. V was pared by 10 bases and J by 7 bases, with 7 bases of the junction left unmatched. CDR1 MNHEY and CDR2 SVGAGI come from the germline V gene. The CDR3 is CATGTGDSNEQFF. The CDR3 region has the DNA TGTGCCACGGGGACAGGGGATTCGAATGAGCAGTTCTTC.

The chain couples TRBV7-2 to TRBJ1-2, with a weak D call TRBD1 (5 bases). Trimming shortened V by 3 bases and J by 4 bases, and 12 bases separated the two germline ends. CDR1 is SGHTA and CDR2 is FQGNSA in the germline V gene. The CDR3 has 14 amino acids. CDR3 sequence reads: CASSFSWGGYGYTF. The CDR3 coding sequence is TGTGCCAGCAGCTTCTCGTGGGGCGGCTATGGCTACACCTTC.

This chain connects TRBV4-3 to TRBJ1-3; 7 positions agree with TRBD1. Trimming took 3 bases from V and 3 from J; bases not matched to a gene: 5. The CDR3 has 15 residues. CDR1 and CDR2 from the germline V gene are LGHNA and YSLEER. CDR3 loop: CASSQADRDGNTIYF. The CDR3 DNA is TGCGCCAGCAGCCAGGCCGACAGGGATGGAAACACCATATATTTT.

CDR3 in amino acids: CASSPRRGEQYF. The DNA of the CDR3 is TGTGCCAGCTCACCTAGACGGGGTGAGCAGTACTTC. The rearrangement links TRBV18 to TRBJ2-7, with a possible D match to TRBD2 (5 bases). The CDR3 contains 12 residues. Per the germline V gene, CDR1 is KGHSH and CDR2 is LQKENI. V dropped 3 bases and J dropped 7 bases, with 10 bases sitting between them.

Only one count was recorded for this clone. In nucleotides, the CDR3 is TGTGCCAGCAGCTTCCTCCGGGGAGGCTACACCTTC. Its protein product is CASSFLRGGYTF. The chain recombines TRBV7-2 with TRBJ1-2; no definite D call. CDR3 length equals 12 residues. Germline-derived CDR1 and CDR2 are SGHTA and FQGNSA. Trimming shortened V by 3 bases and J by 8 bases, and 10 bases separated the two germline ends.

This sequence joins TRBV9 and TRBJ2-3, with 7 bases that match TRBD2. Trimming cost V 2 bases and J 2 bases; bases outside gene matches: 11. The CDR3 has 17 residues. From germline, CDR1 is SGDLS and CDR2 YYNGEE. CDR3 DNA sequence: TGTGCCAGCAGCGTCCACGAACTAGCGACCTACACAGATACGCAGTATTTT. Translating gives CASSVHELATYTDTQYF.